These 6 T cell receptor beta chains share one sample of origin, sequenced in a study of blood T cell repertoires in COVID-19. Only in-frame clones appear in the TCRdb table, and some are missing; sequencing was by immunoSEQ multiplex PCR. The table lists more than 90,000 clones, 86% of them singletons, with about 4.5% in the top ten. The sample taken for sequencing was peripheral blood. The receptors stem from a man aged 40-55 years with acute or convalescent COVID-19.

The chain has TRBV4-2 and TRBJ2-2, with 7 bases lining up with TRBD2. Germline lookup yields CDR1 LGHNA and CDR2 YNFKEQ. With 0 bases clipped from V and 7 bases from J, the junction kept 11 bases outside the gene matches. This CDR3 is built from 17 residues. CDR3 region: CASSQDLRAGRSGELFF. In DNA form, the CDR3 reads TGTGCCAGCAGCCAAGATCTGCGAGCGGGGAGGAGCGGGGAGCTGTTTTTT.

The CDR3 loop is CASSLEGLGTDTQYF. CDR3 DNA sequence: TGTGCCAGCAGTTTAGAGGGCTTGGGAACAGATACGCAGTATTTT. The J gene is TRBJ2-3, the V gene TRBV27; a weak D match, TRBD2 (5 bases). The germline CDR1 and CDR2 sequences are MNHEY and SMNVEV (reference sequence). The CDR3 is 15 residues long. The V end was cut by 2 bases, the J end by 3 bases, with 12 bases between.

The table lists this clone with a few counts. This chain links TRBV7-9 with TRBJ2-3, with D perhaps TRBD1 (6 bases). Trimming stripped 5 bases from V and 7 bases from J, with 13 bases between. The CDR3 consists of 13 residues. The germline gives CDR1 SEHNR, CDR2 FQNEAQ (reference sequence). In DNA form, the CDR3 reads TGTGCCAGCAGCACACAGGGCACGAATACGCAGTATTTT. Its translation is CASSTQGTNTQYF.

Points on this clone: The same CDR3 can be traced to other DNA sequences in this sample. J is TRBJ1-5 and V is TRBV11-2, with D hard to call. Germline V CDR1 and CDR2: SGHAT, FQNNGV. V lost 1 base and J lost 5, with 6 bases in between. This CDR3 comprises 13 residues. The CDR3 region has the DNA TGTGCCAGCAGCTTAGGGCGGGATCAGCCCCAGCATTTT. This translates into CASSLGRDQPQHF.

This clone appeared a few times. V gene TRBV7-2 combines with J gene TRBJ1-6; no clear D gene. From germline, CDR1 is SGHTA and CDR2 FQGNSA. With 3 bases removed from V and 0 bases from J, the gap between germline ends came to 9 bases. CDR3 length: 16 amino acids. The CDR3 region is CASSLSLTSYNSPLHF. The CDR3 DNA sequence: TGTGCCAGCAGCTTGTCACTTACCTCCTATAATTCACCCCTCCACTTT.

The V call is TRBV20-1, the J call TRBJ2-1; TRBD1 might be the D (6 bases). The CDR3 has 14 residues. The V end lost 3 bases, the J end lost 2 bases, and 11 bases lay between the germline ends. Germline V gene data show CDR1 as DFQATT and CDR2 as SNEGSKA (reference sequence). For the CDR3, the DNA is TGCAGTGCTAGTCAAGGGGGTACCTACAATGAGCAGTTCTTC. Amino acid sequence: CSASQGGTYNEQFF.